The entry that follows covers one T cell receptor (beta chain) sequence. With random hexamers, reverse transcription was performed on about 0.5 to 1 ug of RNA. TCRdb re-analysed the immunoSEQ multiplex PCR reads in MiXCR, keeping a single row per CDR3 protein. Here the sample spans about 440,000 distinct CDR3 sequences, approximately 85% being singletons. This sample was taken from a study of CD8 T cells in Susac syndrome. The V gene's germline CDR1 is SGHAT and CDR2 FQDESV (reference sequence). V was pared by 5 bases and J by 0 bases, with 10 bases of the junction left unmatched. The CDR3 is made up of 20 amino acids.

The clonotype was recovered from a human donor with multiple sclerosis. This chain connects TRBV11-1 to TRBJ2-1; TRBD2 agrees at 16 bases. The sequenced sample consisted of CD8+ T cells from PBMCs. This chain's CDR3 is CASSNPGLAGGRSSYNEQFF. The CDR3 DNA is TGTGCCAGCAGCAATCCGGGACTAGCGGGAGGGAGGAGCTCCTACAATGAGCAGTTCTTC.